The 6 T cell receptor beta chains reported below all come from one sample, sequenced in a study of cytomegalovirus exposure and HLA in healthy donors. The PCR contained 60 Vbeta and 13 Jbeta primers. Some clones are missing from TCRdb's copy, which holds only in-frame ones; the method was immunoSEQ multiplex PCR. This sample has around 170,000 clones, with 60% to 80% found just once. Sequencing used PBMCs. The receptor source for this set is a male donor in good health and CMV-seronegative.

J is TRBJ2-3 and V is TRBV7-8, with 9 bases aligning to TRBD2. The CDR3 spans 17 residues. Germline-derived CDR1 and CDR2 are SGHVS and FQNEAQ. V was pared by 0 bases and J by 7 bases, with 11 bases of the junction left unmatched. CDR3 amino acids: CASSLADLAGRGNTQYF. For the CDR3, the DNA is TGTGCCAGCAGCTTAGCAGATCTAGCGGGGAGGGGGAATACGCAGTATTTT.

The chain has TRBV2 and TRBJ2-1; D perhaps matches TRBD2 (6 bases). The CDR3 covers 14 residues. CDR1 SNHLY and CDR2 FYNNEI come from the germline V gene. The V gene lost 6 bases and the J gene lost 4 bases, with 13 bases spanning the gap. The DNA for the CDR3 is TGTGCCAGCAGACGGGGCGGGGATTACAATGAGCAGTTCTTC. Translation gives CASRRGGDYNEQFF.

The J gene is TRBJ1-3, the V gene TRBV7-2; D uncertain. The length of the CDR3 is 15 residues. Germline V CDR1 and CDR2: SGHTA, FQGNSA. V lost 3 bases and J lost 0, with 9 bases in between. The CDR3 reads CASSLSAASGNTIYF. For the CDR3, the DNA is TGTGCCAGCAGCTTGAGTGCGGCCTCTGGAAACACCATATATTTT. Together with reference TRBV7-2 and TRBJ1-3, the CDR3 gives the full variable domain: GAGVSQSPSNKVTEKGKDVELRCDPISGHTALYWYRQSLGQGLEFLIYFQGNSAPDKSGLPSDRFSAERTGGSVSTLTIQRTQQEDSAVYLCASSLSAASGNTIYFGEGSWLTVV.

There are a few counts of this clone. V is TRBV19 and J is TRBJ2-2, with 10 bases fitting TRBD2. CDR3 length: 15 amino acids. The germline V gene has CDR1 LNHDA and CDR2 SQIVND (reference sequence). V was clipped by 4 bases and J by 4 bases; unmatched bases: 3. This CDR3 is CASSNLAGVTGELFF. CDR3 sequence (DNA): TGTGCCAGTAGTAACCTAGCGGGAGTCACCGGGGAGCTGTTTTTT.

J is TRBJ2-1 and V is TRBV19; 8 bases line up with TRBD1. This CDR3 is built from 16 residues. Trimming cost V 5 bases and J 3 bases; bases outside gene matches: 9. Germline assignment: CDR1 LNHDA and CDR2 SQIVND (reference sequence). The DNA of the CDR3 is TGTGCCAGTAGTCCGACAGGGGAAAGCCTCTACAATGAGCAGTTCTTC. Translation gives CASSPTGESLYNEQFF.

CDR3 sequence (DNA): TGTGCCAGCAGCTCGAGGACAGGGTCCACCTACAATGAGCAGTTCTTC. As protein: CASSSRTGSTYNEQFF. V usage is TRBV11-2 and J usage is TRBJ2-1, with 8 bases fitting TRBD1. The germline gives CDR1 SGHAT, CDR2 FQNNGV. The V and J ends lost 4 bases and 2 bases, in that order; junction bases with no gene match: 7. The CDR3 is 16 amino acids.